This TCR beta chain appears in the sequencing data of a study of tissue T cells after allogeneic stem cell transplantation. For this clone: Its antigen is unidentified. The germline and genes are mouse ones. Coverage ceases 1 residue before the CDR3 finishes, and the germline J gene fills in the end.

TCRbeta CDR3 was sequenced at survey depth with template counts. Profiled with immunoSEQ multiplex PCR; TCRdb holds only in-frame clones, not every one. The data show approximately 5,500 clones, around 48% seen once. Study observations and caveats: Few T cell clones were shared across patients, but motif clusters showed tissue-specific shared signatures.

There are 12 residues in the CDR3. The V end lost 3 bases, the J end lost 4 bases, and 5 bases lay between the germline ends. Germline CDR1 NSQYPW, CDR2 LRSPGD (reference sequence). As for time point: mouse harvest day 14 after allogeneic transplant. The graft held 10^6 splenic CD5+ T cells and 10^7 T-cell-depleted bone marrow cells. This chain connects TRBV1 to TRBJ2-5; D uncertain. This TCR was recovered from a female BALB/c mouse given C57BL/6 T cells with graft-versus-host disease after an allogeneic hematopoietic cell transplant. Sample: gut tissue. The CDR3 bases that were read are TGCACCTGCAGTGCGGTGGAAGACACCCAGTAC. Residues: CTCSAVEDTQY. The complete CDR3 reads CTCSAVEDTQYF.